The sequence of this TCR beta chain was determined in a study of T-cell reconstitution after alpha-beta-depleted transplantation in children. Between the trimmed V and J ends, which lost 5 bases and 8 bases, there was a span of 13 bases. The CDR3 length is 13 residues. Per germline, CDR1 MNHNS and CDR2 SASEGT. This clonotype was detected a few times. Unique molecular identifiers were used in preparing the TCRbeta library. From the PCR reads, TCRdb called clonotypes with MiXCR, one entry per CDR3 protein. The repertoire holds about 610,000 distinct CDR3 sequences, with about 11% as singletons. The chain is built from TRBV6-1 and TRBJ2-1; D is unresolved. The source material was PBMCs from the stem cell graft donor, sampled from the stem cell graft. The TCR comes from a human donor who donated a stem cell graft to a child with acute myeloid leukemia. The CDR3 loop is CASSPQGTDEQFF. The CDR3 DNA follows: TGTGCCAGCAGTCCCCAAGGCACAGATGAGCAGTTCTTC.